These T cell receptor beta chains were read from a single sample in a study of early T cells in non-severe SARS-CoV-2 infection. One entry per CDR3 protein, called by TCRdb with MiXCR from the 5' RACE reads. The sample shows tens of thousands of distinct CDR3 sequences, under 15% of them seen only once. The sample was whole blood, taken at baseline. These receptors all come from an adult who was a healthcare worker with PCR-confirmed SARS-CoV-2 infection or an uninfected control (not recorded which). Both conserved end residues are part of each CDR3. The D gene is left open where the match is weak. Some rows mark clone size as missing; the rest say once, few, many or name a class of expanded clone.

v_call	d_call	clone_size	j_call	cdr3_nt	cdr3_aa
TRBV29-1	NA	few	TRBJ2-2	TGCAGCGTTGAAGAAGGAACCGGGGAGCTGTTTTTT	CSVEEGTGELFF
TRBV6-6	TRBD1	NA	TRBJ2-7	TGTGCCAGCAGTCTCGGACAGGGAGGCCCCTACGAGCAGTACTTC	CASSLGQGGPYEQYF
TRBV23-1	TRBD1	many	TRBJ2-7	TGCGCCAGCAGTCCTCTAAAGTTCAGACAGGGCTCCTACGAGCAGTACTTC	CASSPLKFRQGSYEQYF
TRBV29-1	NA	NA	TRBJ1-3	TGCAGCGCTGCCAGGGACTCTGGAAACACCATATATTTT	CSAARDSGNTIYF
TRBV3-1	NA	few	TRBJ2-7	TGTGCCAGCAGCCTCGACGAGTACGAGCAGTACTTC	CASSLDEYEQYF
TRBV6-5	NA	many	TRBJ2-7	TGTGCCAGCAGCCGCGGCAAGCTATACGAGCAGTACTTC	CASSRGKLYEQYF
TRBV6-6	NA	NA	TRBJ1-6	TGTGCCAGCAGGCCAGGGATCTCCTATAATTCACCCCTCCACTTT	CASRPGISYNSPLHF
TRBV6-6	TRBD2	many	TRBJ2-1	TGTGCCAGCAGCTTTAGCGGGGAAACGTACAATGAGCAGTTCTTC	CASSFSGETYNEQFF
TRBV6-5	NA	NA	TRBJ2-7	TGTGCCAGCAGACTAAGCTCAGTTCCTTACCGGGAGCAGTACTTC	CASRLSSVPYREQYF
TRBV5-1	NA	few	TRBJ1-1	TGCGCCAGCAGCTTGGAGGCGAACACTGAAGCTTTCTTT	CASSLEANTEAFF
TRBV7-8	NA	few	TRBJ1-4	TGTGCCAGCAGCTCCCTCGACTGGAGTGAAAAACTGTTTTTT	CASSSLDWSEKLFF
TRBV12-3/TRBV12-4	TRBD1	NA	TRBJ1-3	TGTGCCAGCACCTTCGTTGGGGGACAGGCTGGAAACACCATATATTTT	CASTFVGGQAGNTIYF
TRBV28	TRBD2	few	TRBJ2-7	TGTGCCAGCAGTGGTAGCGGGGGTAGAGGCTACGAGCAGTACTTC	CASSGSGGRGYEQYF
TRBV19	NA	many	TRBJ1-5	TGTGCCAGTATAGCGGGGGCCGCCAATCAGCCCCAGCATTTT	CASIAGAANQPQHF
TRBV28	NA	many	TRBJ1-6	TGTGCCAGCAGCCCCGCCGGCGGGCAGGGGTATAATTCACCCCTCCACTTT	CASSPAGGQGYNSPLHF
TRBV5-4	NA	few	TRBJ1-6	TGTGCCAGCAGCTTATCATCGGACAGATTTAATTCACCCCTCCACTTT	CASSLSSDRFNSPLHF
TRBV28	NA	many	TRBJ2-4	TGTGCCAGCAGTTATCCCCTCTCCTCTCCCAAAAACATTCAGTACTTC	CASSYPLSSPKNIQYF
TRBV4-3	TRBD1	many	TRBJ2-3	TGCGCCAGCAGCCAAGAACCCCGCCGGACAGGGGTTCCCTCTAGCACAGATACGCAGTATTTT	CASSQEPRRTGVPSSTDTQYF
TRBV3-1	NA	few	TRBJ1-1	TGTGCCAGCAGCCAAGAGTCAGGGACCGGGGCTTTCTTT	CASSQESGTGAFF
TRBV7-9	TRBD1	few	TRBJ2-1	TGTGCCAGCAGCTTAGACGGACAGGGGATTCTTGATGAGCAGTTCTTC	CASSLDGQGILDEQFF
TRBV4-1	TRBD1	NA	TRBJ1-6	TGCGCCAGCAGCCAAAATGGACAGGGCATATTCAGTTCACCCCTCCACTTT	CASSQNGQGIFSSPLHF
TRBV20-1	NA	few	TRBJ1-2	TGCAGTGCTAGAGGAGGTCAGGGAGGTAACTATGGCTACACCTTC	CSARGGQGGNYGYTF
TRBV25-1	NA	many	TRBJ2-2	TGTGCCAGCAGTGAATGGGCCGGGGAGCTGTTTTTT	CASSEWAGELFF
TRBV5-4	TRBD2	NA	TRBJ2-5	TGTGCCAGCAGCAGGACTAGCGGGGGTCAAGAGACCCAGTACTTC	CASSRTSGGQETQYF
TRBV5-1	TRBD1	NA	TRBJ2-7	TGCGCCAGCAGCTTGGGGACAGGGGGGCTCTACGAGCAGTACTTC	CASSLGTGGLYEQYF
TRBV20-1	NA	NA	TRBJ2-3	TGCAGTGCAAAAAGGGGGTCGACGAGCACAGATACGCAGTATTTT	CSAKRGSTSTDTQYF
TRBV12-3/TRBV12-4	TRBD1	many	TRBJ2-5	TGTGCCAGCAGTCGGACAGGGCTCATAGAGACCCAGTACTTC	CASSRTGLIETQYF
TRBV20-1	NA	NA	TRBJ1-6	TGCAGTGCTCCCCCCCTGGCAGGGTCAAACAATAATTCACCCCTCCACTTT	CSAPPLAGSNNNSPLHF
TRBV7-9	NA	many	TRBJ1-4	TGTGCCAGCAGCCGTGACACCAATGAAAAACTGTTTTTT	CASSRDTNEKLFF
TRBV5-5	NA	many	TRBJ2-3	TGTGCCAGCAGGCGTACTTGGGGCACAGATACGCAGTATTTT	CASRRTWGTDTQYF
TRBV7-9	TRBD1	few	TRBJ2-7	TGTGCCAGCAGTTTTTCGGACAGGGGGAACGAGCAGTACTTC	CASSFSDRGNEQYF
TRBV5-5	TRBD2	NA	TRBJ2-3	TGTGCCAGCAGCGCGGGACTAGCGGGGGGACAGGCTAGCACAGATACGCAGTATTTT	CASSAGLAGGQASTDTQYF
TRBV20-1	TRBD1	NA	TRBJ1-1	TGCAGTGCTTTAGGGGGCGGGCCGATCGATGAAGCTTTCTTT	CSALGGGPIDEAFF
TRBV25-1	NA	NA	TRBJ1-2	TGTGCCAGCAGTGCCCAGACGGGAGCCTATGGCTACACCTTC	CASSAQTGAYGYTF
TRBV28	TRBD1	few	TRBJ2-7	TGTGCCAGCAGTCCCCTAGGACAGGGCTTGAGCTACGAGCAGTACTTC	CASSPLGQGLSYEQYF
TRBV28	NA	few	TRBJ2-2	TGTGCCAGCAGTTTCCCTCCTGCCAGAGGGGCCACCGGGGAGCTGTTTTTT	CASSFPPARGATGELFF
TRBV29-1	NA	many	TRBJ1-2	TGCAGCGTTGACCTTAGTCGTGTCGATGGCTACACCTTC	CSVDLSRVDGYTF
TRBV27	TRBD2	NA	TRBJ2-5	TGTGCCAGCAAGGGAGGGAATGGAGAGACCCAGTACTTC	CASKGGNGETQYF
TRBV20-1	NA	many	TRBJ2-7	TGCAGCTGGGACACCGCGTACGAGCAGTACTTC	CSWDTAYEQYF
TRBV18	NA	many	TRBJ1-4	TGTGCCAGCTCACCACGTTCGGCGGGGAAAAATGAAAAACTGTTTTTT	CASSPRSAGKNEKLFF
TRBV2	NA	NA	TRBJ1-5	TGTGCCAGCAGTGAAGGACAGAATAGCAATCAGCCCCAGCATTTT	CASSEGQNSNQPQHF
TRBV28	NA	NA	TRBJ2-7	TGTGCCAGCAGCCCCGGAGGGGAGCCCTACGAGCAGTACTTC	CASSPGGEPYEQYF
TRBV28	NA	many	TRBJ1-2	TGTGCCAGCAGTTTAACCGGGGGGGACTATGGCTACACCTTC	CASSLTGGDYGYTF
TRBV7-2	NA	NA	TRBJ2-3	TGTGCCAGCAGCCGATATAGCGTCGGGACCCTAGGGGATACGCAGTATTTT	CASSRYSVGTLGDTQYF
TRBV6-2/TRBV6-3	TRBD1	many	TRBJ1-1	TGTGCCACTACAGGGGCAGGCACTGAAGCTTTCTTT	CATTGAGTEAFF
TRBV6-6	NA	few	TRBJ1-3	TGTGTCAGCAGTTACTCGAGACAGTCGTCTGGAAACACCATATATTTT	CVSSYSRQSSGNTIYF
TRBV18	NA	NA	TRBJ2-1	TGTGCCAGCTCACCCCAGGGGGGATACAATGAGCAGTTCTTC	CASSPQGGYNEQFF
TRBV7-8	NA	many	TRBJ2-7	TGTGCCAGCAGCCAACCGAATTGGGACAATTCCTACGAGCAGTACTTC	CASSQPNWDNSYEQYF
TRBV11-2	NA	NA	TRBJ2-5	TGTGCCAGCAGCCCCCGGGGGAGCGCTCAAGAGACCCAGTACTTC	CASSPRGSAQETQYF